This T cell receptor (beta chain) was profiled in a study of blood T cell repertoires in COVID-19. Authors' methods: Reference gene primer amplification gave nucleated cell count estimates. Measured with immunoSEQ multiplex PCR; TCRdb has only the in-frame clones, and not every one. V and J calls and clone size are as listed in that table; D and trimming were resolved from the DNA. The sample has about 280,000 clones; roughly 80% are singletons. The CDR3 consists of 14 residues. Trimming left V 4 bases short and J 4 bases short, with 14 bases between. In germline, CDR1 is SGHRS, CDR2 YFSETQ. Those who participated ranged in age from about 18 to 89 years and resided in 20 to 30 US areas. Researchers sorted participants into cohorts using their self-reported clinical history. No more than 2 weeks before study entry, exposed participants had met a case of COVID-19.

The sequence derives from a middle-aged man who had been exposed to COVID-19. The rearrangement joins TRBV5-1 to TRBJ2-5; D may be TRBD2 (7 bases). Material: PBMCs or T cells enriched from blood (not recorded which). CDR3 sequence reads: CASSLSGEGETQYF. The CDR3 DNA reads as TGCGCCAGCAGCCTGTCAGGGGAGGGAGAGACCCAGTACTTC.